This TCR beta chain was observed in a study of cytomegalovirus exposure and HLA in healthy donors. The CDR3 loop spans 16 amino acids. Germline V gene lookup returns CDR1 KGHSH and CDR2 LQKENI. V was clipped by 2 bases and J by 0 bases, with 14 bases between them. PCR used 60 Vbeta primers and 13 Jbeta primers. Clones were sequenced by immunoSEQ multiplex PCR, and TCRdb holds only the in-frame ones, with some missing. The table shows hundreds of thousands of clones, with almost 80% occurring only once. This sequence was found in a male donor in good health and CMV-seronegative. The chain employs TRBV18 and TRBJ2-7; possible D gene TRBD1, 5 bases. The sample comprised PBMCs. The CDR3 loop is CASSPWWGASSYEQYF. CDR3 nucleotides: TGTGCCAGCTCACCATGGTGGGGCGCCAGCTCCTACGAGCAGTACTTC. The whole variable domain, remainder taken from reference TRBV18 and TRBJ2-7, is NAGVMQNPRHLVRRRGQEARLRCSPMKGHSHVYWYRQLPEEGLKFMVYLQKENIIDESGMPKERFSAEFPKEGPSILRIQQVVRGDSAAYFCASSPWWGASSYEQYFGPGTRLTVT.